What follows are 9 T cell receptor beta chains derived from one specimen sequenced in a study of OX40 agonist ivuxolimab in advanced cancers. Libraries were prepared by immunoSEQ multiplex PCR; TCRdb keeps only in-frame clonotypes and omits some of them. The data show 40,000 to 50,000 clones, with about 91% seen just once and 10% to 15% held by the top ten. Here the sequenced sample was CD4+ or CD8+ T cells sorted from blood, taken in a trial of the OX40 agonist ivuxolimab. These receptors originate from an adult with an advanced solid tumor such as melanoma, head and neck, liver or kidney cancer.

The chain uses TRBV5-1 and TRBJ2-7, with D unclear. The V gene lost 0 bases and the J gene lost 2 bases, with 15 bases spanning the gap. This CDR3 comprises 16 residues. Germline values: CDR1 SGHRS, CDR2 YFSETQ. CDR3 sequence reads: CASSLAEAGPTYEQYF. DNA of the CDR3: TGCGCCAGCAGCTTGGCCGAAGCAGGTCCTACCTACGAGCAGTACTTC. Supplemented by reference TRBV5-1 and TRBJ2-7, the full variable domain reads KAGVTQTPRYLIKTRGQQVTLSCSPISGHRSVSWYQQTPGQGLQFLFEYFSETQRNKGNFPGRFSGRQFSNSRSEMNVSTLELGDSALYLCASSLAEAGPTYEQYFGPGTRLTVT.

The V gene is TRBV11-2, the J gene TRBJ1-3; D gene uncertain. CDR1 SGHAT and CDR2 FQNNGV come from the germline V gene. The CDR3 runs to 17 residues. The ends were cut back, 0 bases at V and 5 bases at J, with 17 bases in the middle. In nucleotides, the CDR3 is TGTGCCAGCAGCTTAGAAATGGGTGGTTCGGTGAGAAACACCATATATTTT. It encodes CASSLEMGGSVRNTIYF.

The rearrangement links TRBV11-2 to TRBJ2-1; D might be TRBD2 (6 bases). V was trimmed by 1 base and J by 2 bases, leaving 15 bases between them. Looked up from germline, CDR1 is SGHAT and CDR2 is FQNNGV. The CDR3 sequence is 17 residues long. As DNA, the CDR3 is TGTGCCAGCAGCTTAGGGTGGGGGGAGTTCGCCTACAATGAGCAGTTCTTC. Amino acids: CASSLGWGEFAYNEQFF.

The CDR3 region has the DNA TGTGCCAGCAGCTTCAAGCCGGACGAGCAGTACTTC. Protein sequence: CASSFKPDEQYF. This chain links TRBV11-2 with TRBJ2-7, with D unclear. The CDR3 is made up of 12 amino acids. Germline V gene data show CDR1 as SGHAT and CDR2 as FQNNGV. V was pared by 3 bases and J by 5 bases, with 8 bases between.

This sequence joins TRBV30 and TRBJ2-7; D is possibly TRBD2 (6 bases). Trimming shortened V by 0 bases and J by 0 bases, and 18 bases separated the two germline ends. Per germline, CDR1 GTSNPN and CDR2 SVGIG (reference sequence). The CDR3 contains 17 residues. The CDR3 reads CAWSVRWREESSYEQYF. CDR3 bases: TGTGCCTGGAGTGTACGTTGGAGGGAGGAAAGCTCCTACGAGCAGTACTTC.

By share of the sample, this clone is medium-sized. The chain employs TRBV27 and TRBJ2-1; D is perhaps TRBD1 (5 bases). Trimming took off 3 bases at V and 2 bases at J, with 11 bases between the two ends. Germline CDR1 reads MNHEY; CDR2 reads SMNVEV (reference sequence). The CDR3 sequence is 15 residues long. The CDR3: CASSFFQGTYNEQFF. The CDR3 nucleotides read TGTGCCAGCAGTTTTTTCCAGGGAACCTACAATGAGCAGTTCTTC.

The chain links TRBV14 to TRBJ2-2; D not certain. The germline V gene has CDR1 SGHDN and CDR2 FVKESK. The germline V and J ends were trimmed by 0 bases and 6 bases, with 8 bases remaining between them. This CDR3 has 14 residues. CDR3 residues: CASSQDSRAGELFF. In DNA form, the CDR3 reads TGTGCCAGCAGCCAAGATAGTCGGGCCGGGGAGCTGTTTTTT.

The gene calls are TRBV29-1 and TRBJ1-4, with TRBD1 matching over 7 bases. The germline gives CDR1 SQVTM, CDR2 ANQGSEA. The CDR3 is made up of 16 amino acids. V was pared by 6 bases and J by 8 bases, with 18 bases of the junction left unmatched. CDR3 nucleotide sequence: TGCAGCGTACCACTTTACTACCCCGAAGGGGGCGAAAAACTGTTTTTT. Encoded protein: CSVPLYYPEGGEKLFF.

This chain joins TRBV9 and TRBJ2-3; the match to TRBD1 covers 9 bases. V dropped 2 bases and J dropped 6; count of bases not matched to a gene: 10. Germline assignment: CDR1 SGDLS and CDR2 YYNGEE. The CDR3 has 16 amino acids. In nucleotides, the CDR3 is TGTGCCAGCAGCGTTACTGGGACAGGGAGTTTGGATACGCAGTATTTT. Translating gives CASSVTGTGSLDTQYF.